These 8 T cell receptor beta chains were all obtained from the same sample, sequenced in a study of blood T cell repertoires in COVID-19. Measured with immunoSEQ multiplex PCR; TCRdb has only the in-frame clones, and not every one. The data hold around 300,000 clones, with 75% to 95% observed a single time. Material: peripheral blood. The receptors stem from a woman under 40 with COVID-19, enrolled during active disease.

CDR3 loop: CASSKVHRGLTEAFF. CDR3 DNA: TGTGCCAGCAGCAAAGTTCACAGGGGGCTTACTGAAGCTTTCTTT. The chain carries TRBV21-1 and TRBJ1-1; the table gives TRBD1 as D, unverified against the DNA. TRBV21-1 is designated a pseudogene. The CDR3 has 15 amino acids.

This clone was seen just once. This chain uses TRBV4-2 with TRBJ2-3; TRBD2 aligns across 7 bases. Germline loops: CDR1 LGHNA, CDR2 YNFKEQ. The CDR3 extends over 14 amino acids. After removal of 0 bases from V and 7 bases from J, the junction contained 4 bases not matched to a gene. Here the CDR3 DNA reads TGTGCCAGCAGCCAAGAAGCGGGAACCTATACGCAGTATTTT. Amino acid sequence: CASSQEAGTYTQYF.

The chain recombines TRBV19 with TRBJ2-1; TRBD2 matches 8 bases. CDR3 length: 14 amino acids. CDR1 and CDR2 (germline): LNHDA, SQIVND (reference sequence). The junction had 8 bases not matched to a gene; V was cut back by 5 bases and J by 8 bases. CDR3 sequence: CASSLPGLVYEQFF. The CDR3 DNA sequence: TGTGCCAGTAGTCTACCGGGACTAGTGTATGAGCAGTTCTTC.

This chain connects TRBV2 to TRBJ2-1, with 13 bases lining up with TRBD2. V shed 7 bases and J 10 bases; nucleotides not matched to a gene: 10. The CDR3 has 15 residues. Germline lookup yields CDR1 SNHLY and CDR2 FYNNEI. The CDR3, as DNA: TGTGCCAGCAAACCGGGACTAGCGGGATTGGGCGAGCAGTTCTTC. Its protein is CASKPGLAGLGEQFF. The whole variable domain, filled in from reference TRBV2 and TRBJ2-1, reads EPEVTQTPSHQVTQMGQEVILRCVPISNHLYFYWYRQILGQKVEFLVSFYNNEISEKSEIFDDQFSVERPDGSNFTLKIRSTKLEDSAMYFCASKPGLAGLGEQFFGPGTRLTVL.

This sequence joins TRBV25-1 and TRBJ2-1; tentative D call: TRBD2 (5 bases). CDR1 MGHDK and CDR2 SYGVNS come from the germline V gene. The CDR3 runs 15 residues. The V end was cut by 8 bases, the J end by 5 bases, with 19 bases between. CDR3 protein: CASGGPTRANNEQFF. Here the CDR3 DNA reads TGTGCCAGCGGCGGGCCTACTAGAGCAAACAATGAGCAGTTCTTC.

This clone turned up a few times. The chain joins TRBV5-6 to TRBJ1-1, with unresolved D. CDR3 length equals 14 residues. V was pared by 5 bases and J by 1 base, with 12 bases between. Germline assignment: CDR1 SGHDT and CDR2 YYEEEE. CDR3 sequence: CASRSVTTNTEAFF. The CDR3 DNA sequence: TGTGCCAGCAGATCGGTGACTACGAACACTGAAGCTTTCTTT.

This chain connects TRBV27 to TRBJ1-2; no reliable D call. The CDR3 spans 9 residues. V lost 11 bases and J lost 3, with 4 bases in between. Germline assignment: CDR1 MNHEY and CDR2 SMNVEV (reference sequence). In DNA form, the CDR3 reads TGTGCCGGCCACTATGGCTACACCTTC. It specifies CAGHYGYTF.

CDR3 nucleotide sequence: TGTGCCAGCAGTACATACAGGGGCCGGAATCAGCCCCAGCATTTT. It translates to CASSTYRGRNQPQHF. J is TRBJ1-5 and V is TRBV28; 7 nucleotides align to TRBD1. The V segment lost 5 bases and the J segment 4 bases; nucleotides outside the gene matches: 8. The CDR3 loop spans 15 amino acids. CDR1 is MDHEN and CDR2 is SYDVKM in the germline V gene.